This TCR beta chain was recovered during a study of cytomegalovirus exposure and HLA in healthy donors. For the study at large: Membership in the Caucasian-associated ancestry cluster was found for about 80% of 300 to 500 genotyped donors.

For this clone: The antigen remains unidentified.

Whole-study findings and limits: Several V segments, TRBV6-2 and TRBV6-3 among them, could not be told apart and were dropped. About 87% or about 30% of the time was how often most TCR beta V segments were productive, according to an earlier analysis. A later analysis reportedly found that, within productive TCRs, an Asian-associated ancestry cluster had fewer N-insertions than the mean observed across the roughly 700 donors.

CDR1 and CDR2 from the germline V gene are SGHAT and FQNNGV. V lost 4 bases and J 1 base, leaving 17 bases between the germline ends. CDR3 length: 16 amino acids. PCR employed 60 Vbeta and 13 Jbeta primers. TCRdb's copy holds only in-frame clones and misses some; the assay was immunoSEQ multiplex PCR. This table holds 150,000 to 200,000 clones, around four fifths found once. The sequence derives from a girl aged 10-17 years in good health and CMV-seropositive. The sequencing input was PBMCs. V gene TRBV11-2 combines with J gene TRBJ2-7; D is possibly TRBD1 (6 bases). CDR3 protein: CASSSLRDRSSYEQYF. In DNA form, the CDR3 reads TGTGCCAGCAGCTCCCTAAGAGACAGGAGTTCCTACGAGCAGTACTTC.